What follows describes a single T cell receptor beta chain. Its cognate antigen is unknown. The data belong to a study of shared clonotypes between healthy human individuals. Whole-study results and caveats: Clonotype sharing among donors was thought likely to change with sequencing depth. Few donors limited the genetic and exposure-history diversity represented.

With ten immunoSEQ deep assay plates, unsorted PBMC DNA underwent sequencing. Generated by immunoSEQ multiplex PCR, the TCRdb table keeps only in-frame clones and is missing some. The sample holds roughly 480,000 clones, 65% to 80% seen once. Sequenced material: PBMCs. The sequence came from a woman in her forties in good health. Some clones in this sample may be carry-over from other donors' samples.

CDR3 protein: CASRAAPSSYNEQFF. The CDR3 DNA follows: TGTGCCAGCCGGGCGGCCCCGAGCTCCTACAATGAGCAGTTCTTC. The V call is TRBV5-4, the J call TRBJ2-1; D gene ambiguous. CDR3 length: 15 amino acids. CDR1 and CDR2 (germline): SGHNT, YYREEE (reference sequence). V gave up 7 bases and J gave up 0 bases, with 14 bases separating them.